This T cell receptor beta chain was found in a study of beta chain features in type 1 diabetes. Points from the study as a whole: Reads derived from cDNA could over-represent cells showing high TCR expression.

Expressed TCRB transcripts got sequenced, as all isolated RNA was reverse transcribed. Sequencing was performed with immunoSEQ multiplex PCR; in TCRdb, only in-frame clones are kept and a portion is missing. The sample lists more than 150,000 clones; 11% were seen once. This clone was found a few times. Its antigen is not known. The clonotype was recovered from a man aged 18 to 29 in good health. The specimen was central memory CD4+ T cells from blood.

The CDR3 protein is CASSLGRVSGANVLTF. Written as DNA, the CDR3 is TGTGCCAGCAGCTTAGGGAGAGTCTCTGGGGCCAACGTCCTGACTTTC. V usage is TRBV7-2 and J usage is TRBJ2-6, with D hard to call. The CDR3 loop spans 16 amino acids. Germline V gene lookup returns CDR1 SGHTA and CDR2 FQGNSA. V was trimmed by 1 base and J by 0 bases, leaving 7 bases between them.